The present TCR beta chain was sequenced within a study of CD8 T cells in Susac syndrome. General study findings and limits: The study found that Susac CD8+ clonal expansion peaked in TEMRA cells and active patients.

The ends lost 6 bases at V and 5 bases at J; junction bases unmatched: 11. The CDR3 consists of 17 residues. From germline, CDR1 is MNHEY and CDR2 SVGAGI. Random hexamers were used to reverse transcribe 0.5 to 1 ug of RNA. MiXCR, run by TCRdb on the immunoSEQ multiplex PCR reads, gives a single entry per CDR3 protein. In the table there are approximately 190,000 distinct CDR3 sequences, around 93% of which are singletons. Concerning this clonotype: The antigen is undetermined.

In blood CD8+ and CD4+ T cells, TCR beta underwent sequencing. The CD8+ and CD4+ T cells were negatively isolated, with the TEMRA cells enriched by FACS. The receptor's source is a human donor with Susac syndrome. This chain links TRBV6-5 with TRBJ1-6; TRBD1 agrees at 9 bases. Sequenced input: CD8+ T cells from PBMCs. The CDR3: CASSLLGTGSHNSPLHF. The CDR3 region has the DNA TGTGCCAGCAGCCTACTCGGGACAGGGTCGCATAATTCACCCCTCCACTTT.